One sample yielded the 25 T cell receptor beta chains listed below, sequenced in a study of vaccination effects on CD4 cells after COVID-19. The protocol was immunoSEQ multiplex PCR, while the TCRdb copy is restricted to in-frame clones and leaves out a portion. The sample carries under 70,000 clones, over 70% recorded once. Pools of viral peptides were used by the ViraFEST assay to expand antigen-specific CD4+ T cells ahead of sequencing. The culture ran for roughly 10 days before CD4+ T cells were isolated. Vaccine recipients lacked prior SARS-CoV-2 infection and had negative nucleocapsid antibodies. These receptors have no known antigen. This specimen was CD4+ T cells from PBMCs cultured with HCoV-OC43 spike peptides, taken before COVID-19 vaccination. Regarding subset: HCoV-OC43 spike overlapping peptide pool stimulation. The source of these receptors is a human donor who received a COVID-19 vaccine.

The V gene is TRBV19, the J gene TRBJ2-1, with D tentatively TRBD1 (5 bases). Trimming took off 7 bases at V and 10 bases at J, with 17 bases between the two ends. The CDR3 covers 13 residues. Per the germline V gene, CDR1 is LNHDA and CDR2 is SQIVND (reference sequence). The CDR3 region is CASKRSGIREQFF. CDR3 in DNA: TGTGCCAGTAAGAGATCAGGGATTCGGGAGCAGTTCTTC.

This chain uses TRBV19 with TRBJ2-1; 7 positions agree with TRBD1. Germline lookup yields CDR1 LNHDA and CDR2 SQIVND (reference sequence). This CDR3 has 16 residues. V dropped 3 bases and J dropped 0; count of bases not matched to a gene: 5. The CDR3 is CASSMGQRSSYNEQFF. Here the CDR3 DNA reads TGTGCCAGTAGTATGGGACAGCGGAGCTCCTACAATGAGCAGTTCTTC.

V usage is TRBV29-1 and J usage is TRBJ2-3; D remains ambiguous. Germline V gene sequence: CDR1 SQVTM, CDR2 ANQGSEA. CDR3 length: 14 amino acids. Trimming took off 1 base at V and 0 bases at J, with 8 bases between the two ends. The CDR3 DNA is TGCAGCGTTGAAGGGATAGGGAGCACAGATACGCAGTATTTT. It codes for CSVEGIGSTDTQYF.

In its sample, this clone was seen a few times. The chain uses TRBV19 and TRBJ1-1; 8 bases are shared with TRBD1. The junction had 9 bases not matched to a gene; V was cut back by 5 bases and J by 7 bases. CDR1 is LNHDA and CDR2 is SQIVND in the germline V gene (reference sequence). The CDR3 is 14 amino acids. Here the CDR3 reads CASSPWTGPNEAFF. CDR3 in DNA: TGTGCCAGTAGTCCTTGGACAGGGCCGAATGAAGCTTTCTTT.

This clone turned up a few times. This chain links TRBV28 with TRBJ1-1; D gene unclear. Looked up from germline, CDR1 is MDHEN and CDR2 is SYDVKM. Trimming left V 5 bases short and J 4 bases short, with 5 bases between. The CDR3 runs 11 residues. The chain's CDR3 is CASSTPTEAFF. The CDR3 bases are TGTGCCAGCAGTACCCCCACTGAAGCTTTCTTT. Full variable domain (outside the CDR3, taken from reference TRBV28 and TRBJ1-1): DVKVTQSSRYLVKRTGEKVFLECVQDMDHENMFWYRQDPGLGLRLIYFSYDVKMKEKGDIPEGYSVSREKKERFSLILESASTNQTSMYLCASSTPTEAFFGQGTRLTVV.

This clone was counted once. V usage is TRBV14 and J usage is TRBJ2-2; no clear D gene. Germline V lookup: CDR1 SGHDN, CDR2 FVKESK. There are 14 residues in the CDR3. Between the trimmed V and J ends, which lost 6 bases and 0 bases, there was a span of 8 bases. The CDR3 is CASRVNANTGELFF. The CDR3 bases are TGTGCCAGCAGGGTGAACGCGAACACCGGGGAGCTGTTTTTT.

This rearrangement joins TRBV28 to TRBJ2-1; possibly TRBD1 for D (5 bases). The ends were cut back, 4 bases at V and 7 bases at J, with 20 bases in the middle. The CDR3 contains 16 residues. Germline assignment: CDR1 MDHEN and CDR2 SYDVKM. The CDR3 coding sequence is TGTGCCAGCAGTTCCCCAGGGTCGGGCTTTTGGAATGAGCAGTTCTTC. This codes for CASSSPGSGFWNEQFF.

This clone has a handful of counts. V is TRBV6-6 and J is TRBJ1-2; 12 bases match TRBD1. V was pared by 2 bases and J by 6 bases, with 4 bases of the junction left unmatched. The CDR3 is 15 residues long. Per germline, CDR1 MNHNY and CDR2 SVGAGI (reference sequence). DNA of the CDR3: TGTGCCAGCAGTTACGGGACAGGGGGCCTTGATGGCTACACCTTC. Translated, it gives CASSYGTGGLDGYTF.

The J gene is TRBJ2-3, the V gene TRBV6-6, with D perhaps matching TRBD1 (6 bases). Trimming shortened V by 6 bases and J by 4 bases, and 14 bases separated the two germline ends. This CDR3 has 14 residues. Germline lookup yields CDR1 MNHNY and CDR2 SVGAGI (reference sequence). The CDR3 DNA follows: TGTGCCAGCAGCCAGGGCGCAGGGGCAGATACGCAGTATTTT. This translates into CASSQGAGADTQYF.

The CDR3 bases are TGCGCCAGCAGCTTCGTACCCGGGACGGCACCAAACTATGGCTACACCTTC. This encodes CASSFVPGTAPNYGYTF. The rearrangement uses TRBV5-1 and TRBJ1-2, with D possibly TRBD1 on 5 matching bases. The CDR3 is made up of 17 amino acids. From germline, CDR1 is SGHRS and CDR2 YFSETQ. V was shortened by 2 bases and J by 2 bases, with 19 bases between the two germline ends.

The chain joins TRBV5-1 to TRBJ1-2; possible D gene TRBD1, 6 bases. Per germline, CDR1 SGHRS and CDR2 YFSETQ. The CDR3 is 15 residues long. V shed 0 bases and J shed 4 bases, with 13 bases lying between them. CDR3 in amino acids: CASSLGSGHRYGYTF. Written as DNA, the CDR3 is TGCGCCAGCAGCTTGGGTTCGGGACATCGCTATGGCTACACCTTC.

V and J are TRBV18 and TRBJ2-7; D possibly corresponds to TRBD1 (5 bases). Germline CDR1 KGHSH, CDR2 LQKENI. The ends were cut back, 3 bases at V and 4 bases at J, with 16 bases in the middle. This CDR3 spans 15 amino acids. The DNA of the CDR3 is TGTGCCAGCTCACCTGGCAGGGATTATCCATACGAGCAGTACGTC. Its protein is CASSPGRDYPYEQYV.

A single count supports this clone. The V gene is TRBV3-1 (or the pseudogene TRBV3-2), the J gene TRBJ1-1; perhaps TRBD1 as D (6 bases). The CDR3 has 14 amino acids. CDR1 LGHDT and CDR2 YNNKEL come from the germline V gene (reference sequence). The ends were cut back, 3 bases at V and 4 bases at J, with 12 bases in the middle. In nucleotides, the CDR3 is TGTGCCAGCAGCCAGAGGGGCAGGGGCACTGAAGCTTTCTTT. Translation: CASSQRGRGTEAFF.

This chain connects TRBV6-5 to TRBJ1-5; a weak D match, TRBD1 (6 bases). The CDR3 has 14 amino acids. The germline gives CDR1 MNHEY, CDR2 SVGAGI. The V and J ends lost 6 bases and 5 bases respectively, with 14 bases between them. The CDR3 coding sequence is TGTGCCAGCAGCAAACAGGGTCGTGATCAGCCCCAGCATTTT. It codes for CASSKQGRDQPQHF.

This sequence joins TRBV27 and TRBJ2-1; 7 positions agree with TRBD1. Germline CDR1 is MNHEY and CDR2 is SMNVEV (reference sequence). The trim removed 3 bases at V and 3 bases at J, leaving 11 bases unmatched. CDR3 length: 17 amino acids. DNA of the CDR3: TGTGCCAGCAGTTTTTTTTACACAGGGGAAAACTACAATGAGCAGTTCTTC. It is translated as CASSFFYTGENYNEQFF.

This clone appeared a few times. In DNA, the CDR3 is TGTGCCAGCAGCTTGAAGGCAGGCCCGAATGAAAAACTGTTTTTT. As protein: CASSLKAGPNEKLFF. The chain uses TRBV5-4 and TRBJ1-4; no clear D. V lost 1 base to trimming and J lost 5 bases, with 12 bases between them. Looked up from germline, CDR1 is SGHNT and CDR2 is YYREEE (reference sequence). This CDR3 is built from 15 residues.

The rearrangement links TRBV7-2 to TRBJ2-1; D remains unclear. CDR1 and CDR2 (germline): SGHTA, FQGNSA. The CDR3 runs to 10 residues. The V end was cut by 2 bases, the J end by 9 bases, with 2 bases between. CDR3 nucleotides: TGTGCCAGCAGCTTAACTGAGCAGTTCTTC. It specifies CASSLTEQFF.

This chain uses TRBV19 with TRBJ1-5; TRBD1 matches 7 bases. This CDR3 region has 18 residues. Germline CDR1 and CDR2: LNHDA and SQIVND (reference sequence). The junction had 20 bases not matched to a gene; V was cut back by 5 bases and J by 7 bases. Written as DNA, the CDR3 is TGTGCCAGTAGTGAATACAGGTGGGCAGGGGGGTCCTTCCAGCCCCAGCATTTT. Its translation: CASSEYRWAGGSFQPQHF.

The chain recombines TRBV3-1 (or the pseudogene TRBV3-2) with TRBJ2-6; D call uncertain. CDR1 is LGHDT, CDR2 YNNKEL, per germline (reference sequence). The CDR3 consists of 17 residues. V was shortened by 1 base and J by 0 bases, with 10 bases between the two germline ends. The CDR3 region is CASSQVVESSGANVLTF. DNA for the CDR3: TGTGCCAGCAGCCAAGTAGTCGAAAGCTCTGGGGCCAACGTCCTGACTTTC.

The rearrangement joins TRBV7-9 to TRBJ2-5; TRBD2 matches 13 bases. CDR3 length: 15 residues. Germline V gene data show CDR1 as SEHNR and CDR2 as FQNEAQ (reference sequence). V shed 8 bases, J shed 5 bases, and the junction held 8 bases outside the gene matches. The CDR3 DNA sequence: TGTGCCAGCTCCGGACTAGCGGGGGCCGGGGAGACCCAGTACTTC. It codes for CASSGLAGAGETQYF.

This clone has only a few counts. CDR3 nucleotides: TGCGCCAGCAGCTTGGCCCTGCGGTCGAGCATATATTTT. It encodes CASSLALRSSIYF. This chain connects TRBV5-1 to TRBJ1-3; D uncertain. The CDR3 loop spans 13 amino acids. Trimming cost V 0 bases and J 12 bases, with 13 bases left between them. CDR1 and CDR2 from the germline V gene are SGHRS and YFSETQ.

This clone was recorded a few times. The chain recombines TRBV24-1 with TRBJ2-3; TRBD1 agrees at 7 bases. Trimming cost V 3 bases and J 4 bases; bases outside gene matches: 12. The CDR3 consists of 17 residues. Germline CDR1 reads KGHDR; CDR2 reads SFDVKD. CDR3 nucleotide sequence: TGTGCCACCAGTGATCCCGGGCGAGGGGGCGTCGCAGATACGCAGTATTTT. It is translated as CATSDPGRGGVADTQYF.

The genes are TRBV7-9 and TRBJ2-1, with 7 bases fitting TRBD1. The germline V gene has CDR1 SEHNR and CDR2 FQNEAQ (reference sequence). V lost 2 bases and J lost 5; bases outside the gene matches: 0. The CDR3 sequence is 13 residues long. The CDR3 coding sequence is TGTGCCAGCAGCTTACAGGGGGACAATGAGCAGTTCTTC. It encodes CASSLQGDNEQFF.

The chain recombines TRBV10-3 with TRBJ1-3, with 8 bases that match TRBD1. Germline assignment: CDR1 ENHRY and CDR2 SYGVKD. The CDR3 loop spans 14 amino acids. V was pared by 8 bases and J by 4 bases, with 7 bases of the junction left unmatched. CDR3 DNA: TGTGCCATCGGATTTCAGGGGGCAGGAAACACCATATATTTT. This translates into CAIGFQGAGNTIYF.

The J gene is TRBJ2-2, the V gene TRBV7-2; D could derive from TRBD1 or TRBD2 (5 bases each). The length of the CDR3 is 16 residues. Germline V gives CDR1 SGHTA, CDR2 FQGNSA. Trimming pared 5 bases from V and 7 bases from J, leaving 20 bases between. Written as DNA, the CDR3 is TGTGCCAGCAGCGTCGGACACCTCCCCGGGGTCGGGGAGCTGTTTTTT. This translates into CASSVGHLPGVGELFF.